This T cell receptor (beta chain) came from a study of blood T cells in healthy people across ages. Findings and caveats of the study: A conclusive naive versus antigen-experienced comparison was prevented by the unsorted PBMCs. The study regarded diversity estimates from one million T cells as underestimates.

The germline gives CDR1 MNHEY, CDR2 SMNVEV (reference sequence). This CDR3 has 12 residues. Trimming pared 3 bases from V and 13 bases from J, leaving 13 bases between. This clonotype occurred a few times. No antigen is known for it. A sample-barcoded 5' primer and a J-beta primer mix were used in a second PCR of roughly 6 to 11 cycles. Each CDR3 protein is one row after TCRdb ran MiXCR on the 5' RACE reads. The table includes hundreds of thousands of distinct CDR3 sequences, about 42% detected once. Material: blood. The chain is built from TRBV27 and TRBJ2-4; D possibly uses TRBD1 or TRBD2 (5 bases each). The receptor was derived from a man in his sixties in good health. CDR3 sequence reads: CASSLPRGQQYF. The DNA of the CDR3 is TGTGCCAGCAGTTTGCCTCGGGGCCAGCAGTACTTC.